What follows are 28 T cell receptor beta chains derived from one specimen sequenced in a study of shared clonotypes between healthy human individuals. Method: immunoSEQ multiplex PCR; TCRdb's copy keeps in-frame clones and lacks some. The sample holds roughly 2,000,000 clones, around 93% seen once. Naive CD8 cells lacked CD45RO, underwent positive selection for CCR7 and left out terminally differentiated effector memory CD45RA+ cells. The sequenced material came from naive CD8+ T cells from PBMCs. The receptors here all came from a man aged 18 to 29 in good health. Some clones in this sample may be carry-over from other donors' samples.

The chain couples TRBV6-1 to TRBJ1-2; D ambiguous. From germline, CDR1 is MNHNS and CDR2 SASEGT. Trimming took off 3 bases at V and 8 bases at J, with 13 bases between the two ends. This CDR3 has 13 residues. DNA of the CDR3: TGTGCCAGCAGTGAGGGGAGGTCGAGAGGCTACACCTTC. Amino acids: CASSEGRSRGYTF.

In its sample, this clone was seen once. The rearrangement joins TRBV4-3 to TRBJ2-5; a possible D gene is TRBD1 (6 bases). The V gene lost 3 bases and the J gene lost 4 bases, with 9 bases spanning the gap. From germline, CDR1 is LGHNA and CDR2 YSLEER. The CDR3 runs 13 residues. Here the CDR3 DNA reads TGCGCCAGCAGCCAGGGCAGGGGAGAGACCCAGTACTTC. This encodes CASSQGRGETQYF.

DNA of the CDR3: TGCGCCAGCAGCCAAGGAATCGAGCGGGAGCTTGGCACAGATACGCAGTATTTT. This encodes CASSQGIERELGTDTQYF. The rearrangement links TRBV4-3 to TRBJ2-3, with 8 bases lining up with TRBD2. CDR1 LGHNA and CDR2 YSLEER come from the germline V gene. The V gene end was trimmed by 1 base and the J gene end by 1 base; junction bases not matched to a gene: 10. The CDR3 extends over 18 amino acids.

This clone was picked up a small number of times. The rearrangement uses TRBV7-9 and TRBJ2-2, with unresolved D. Germline values: CDR1 SEHNR, CDR2 FQNEAQ (reference sequence). The CDR3 contains 13 residues. Trimming took off 5 bases at V and 6 bases at J, with 10 bases between the two ends. The CDR3 DNA follows: TGTGCCAGCAGCCCCCGAAGTGCCGGGGAGCTGTTTTTT. Its translation is CASSPRSAGELFF.

With regard to this clone: Different DNA sequences within this sample yield the same CDR3. The CDR3 nucleotides are TGTGCCAGCAGTTTACGGACAGGGGGGAACTATGGCTACACCTTC. It translates to CASSLRTGGNYGYTF. The chain couples TRBV27 to TRBJ1-2, with 10 bases fitting TRBD1. Trimming removed 2 bases from V and 2 bases from J; junction bases left unmatched: 2. Per the germline V gene, CDR1 is MNHEY and CDR2 is SMNVEV (reference sequence). This CDR3 region has 15 residues.

A single count supports this clone. The chain couples TRBV5-1 to TRBJ2-1; perhaps TRBD1 as D (5 bases). The CDR3 totals 15 residues. V was cut by 4 bases and J by 4 bases, with 15 bases left in between. Germline assignment: CDR1 SGHRS and CDR2 YFSETQ. The CDR3 protein is CASSRGTQPYNEQFF. CDR3 nucleotide sequence: TGCGCCAGCAGCAGGGGCACCCAACCATACAATGAGCAGTTCTTC.

The gene calls are TRBV7-2 and TRBJ2-2; unclear D gene. Looked up from germline, CDR1 is SGHTA and CDR2 is FQGNSA. The CDR3 contains 13 residues. The V end lost 5 bases, the J end lost 7 bases, and 11 bases lay between the germline ends. The DNA of the CDR3 is TGTGCCAGCAGCCCCCCTTGGGTCGGGGAGCTGTTTTTT. It yields the protein CASSPPWVGELFF.

The chain has TRBV11-3 and TRBJ2-1; 10 bases are a match to TRBD2. V lost 6 bases and J lost 3; bases outside the gene matches: 5. Germline CDR1 is SGHNT and CDR2 is YENEEA. This CDR3 has 15 amino acids. Here the CDR3 reads CASSGASGSYNEQFF. As DNA, the CDR3 is TGTGCCAGCAGTGGGGCTAGCGGGAGCTACAATGAGCAGTTCTTC.

The V call is TRBV27, the J call TRBJ2-7; D remains unclear. Germline V gene data show CDR1 as MNHEY and CDR2 as SMNVEV (reference sequence). This CDR3 is built from 13 residues. V lost 2 bases to trimming and J lost 2 bases, with 7 bases between them. The CDR3 DNA reads as TGTGCCAGCAGTTTAGGGATGGCCTACGAGCAGTACTTC. Encoded protein: CASSLGMAYEQYF.

The chain has TRBV4-3 and TRBJ1-1, with D perhaps TRBD1 (5 bases). CDR1 is LGHNA, CDR2 YSLEER, per germline. With 2 bases removed from V and 5 bases from J, the gap between germline ends came to 12 bases. This CDR3 has 14 amino acids. CDR3 nucleotide sequence: TGCGCCAGCAGCCAATTCAGGGTAAGGACTGAAGCTTTCTTT. It is translated as CASSQFRVRTEAFF.

The chain links TRBV7-9 to TRBJ2-5, with 7 bases identical to TRBD2. V trimming: 6 bases; J trimming: 4 bases; junction bases outside the gene matches: 14. The CDR3 has 16 amino acids. Germline values: CDR1 SEHNR, CDR2 FQNEAQ (reference sequence). CDR3: CASRPLTSLIGETQYF. The CDR3 bases are TGTGCCAGCAGACCACTGACTAGCCTGATAGGAGAGACCCAGTACTTC.

This rearrangement joins TRBV4-2 to TRBJ2-7; the D gene is possibly TRBD2 (5 bases). This CDR3 region has 14 residues. V dropped 0 bases and J dropped 3 bases, with 9 bases sitting between them. Looked up from germline, CDR1 is LGHNA and CDR2 is YNFKEQ. CDR3 bases: TGTGCCAGCAGCCAAGAGCGGGTAAGCTACGAGCAGTACTTC. This gives the protein CASSQERVSYEQYF.

As for this clone: Other DNA sequences in this specimen translate into the identical CDR3. This chain connects TRBV7-9 to TRBJ2-7; 12 positions agree with TRBD2. The CDR3 runs to 14 residues. V shed 4 bases and J 3 bases; nucleotides not matched to a gene: 1. Germline V gene lookup returns CDR1 SEHNR and CDR2 FQNEAQ (reference sequence). The CDR3 sequence is CASSSTSGSYEQYF. CDR3 sequence (DNA): TGTGCCAGCAGCTCGACTAGCGGGAGCTACGAGCAGTACTTC.

This chain connects TRBV5-6 to TRBJ1-2; the D gene is possibly TRBD1 (5 bases). Germline V gene data show CDR1 as SGHDT and CDR2 as YYEEEE. V lost 4 bases, J lost 7 bases, and 17 bases lay in between. The CDR3 runs to 14 residues. CDR3: CASSHKTGRIGYTF. CDR3 bases: TGTGCCAGCAGCCACAAAACAGGACGGATTGGCTACACCTTC. Drawing the rest from reference TRBV5-6 and TRBJ1-2, the complete variable domain is DAGVTQSPTHLIKTRGQQVTLRCSPKSGHDTVSWYQQALGQGPQFIFQYYEEEERQRGNFPDRFSGHQFPNYSSELNVNALLLGDSALYLCASSHKTGRIGYTFGSGTRLTVV.

This chain links TRBV29-1 with TRBJ1-2; a possible D gene is TRBD1 (6 bases). Germline CDR1 SQVTM, CDR2 ANQGSEA. The CDR3 is made up of 11 amino acids. Trimming cost V 7 bases and J 5 bases, with 11 bases left between them. Here the CDR3 DNA reads TGCAGCGACCTCGGACAGTATGGCTACACCTTC. Residues: CSDLGQYGYTF.

The chain recombines TRBV11-2 with TRBJ2-7; D might be TRBD2 (6 bases). V lost 4 bases, J lost 0 bases, and 13 bases lay in between. The CDR3 is made up of 15 amino acids. The germline gives CDR1 SGHAT, CDR2 FQNNGV. The CDR3 coding sequence is TGTGCCAGCAGCTATCATAGCGGACTCTCCTACGAGCAGTACTTC. Amino acid sequence: CASSYHSGLSYEQYF.

The chain carries TRBV27 and TRBJ2-3; D call uncertain. Germline V gene lookup returns CDR1 MNHEY and CDR2 SMNVEV (reference sequence). Trimming took off 10 bases at V and 0 bases at J, with 8 bases between the two ends. This CDR3 region has 12 residues. The CDR3 DNA reads TGTGCCACTAGGGTAAGCACAGATACGCAGTATTTT. This encodes CATRVSTDTQYF.

The CDR3 DNA sequence: TGCGCCAGCAGCCAAGATGTGGGGGGAGTTGAAGCTTTCTTT. Its translation is CASSQDVGGVEAFF. The chain is built from TRBV4-1 and TRBJ1-1; a weak D match, TRBD1 (5 bases). This CDR3 has 14 residues. Looked up from germline, CDR1 is MGHRA and CDR2 is YSYEKL. The ends were cut back, 0 bases at V and 7 bases at J, with 12 bases in the middle.

In the case of this clone: This sample also contains other DNA sequences that code for the same CDR3. V and J are TRBV5-4 and TRBJ2-7; 9 bases agree with TRBD1. In germline, CDR1 is SGHNT, CDR2 YYREEE (reference sequence). The junction had 2 bases not matched to a gene; V was cut back by 2 bases and J by 2 bases. CDR3 size: 14 residues. The DNA of the CDR3 is TGTGCCAGCAGCTTAGGGACAGGGACCTACGAGCAGTACTTC. Protein sequence: CASSLGTGTYEQYF.

V gene TRBV25-1 combines with J gene TRBJ2-1, with TRBD2 matching over 11 bases. The CDR3 is made up of 15 amino acids. Germline V gene data show CDR1 as MGHDK and CDR2 as SYGVNS. V lost 3 bases and J lost 4; bases outside the gene matches: 2. For the CDR3, the DNA is TGTGCCAGCAGTGAGGGACTAGCGGAATACAATGAGCAGTTCTTC. This codes for CASSEGLAEYNEQFF. Full variable domain (rest looked up from reference TRBV25-1 and TRBJ2-1): EADIYQTPRYLVIGTGKKITLECSQTMGHDKMYWYQQDPGMELHLIHYSYGVNSTEKGDLSSESTVSRIRTEHFPLTLESARPSHTSQYLCASSEGLAEYNEQFFGPGTRLTVL.

V and J are TRBV25-1 and TRBJ1-1; TRBD1 is a possible D gene (5 bases). Trimming stripped 9 bases from V and 4 bases from J, with 18 bases between. This CDR3 spans 14 amino acids. Germline lookup yields CDR1 MGHDK and CDR2 SYGVNS. CDR3 sequence reads: CASGSWGVATEAFF. DNA for the CDR3: TGTGCCAGTGGCTCATGGGGGGTAGCCACTGAAGCTTTCTTT.

This chain uses TRBV28 with TRBJ1-4; perhaps TRBD1 as D (5 bases). The CDR3 length is 13 residues. The V and J ends lost 2 bases and 8 bases respectively, with 9 bases between them. From germline, CDR1 is MDHEN and CDR2 SYDVKM. DNA of the CDR3: TGTGCCAGCAGTTTAAAAGGGGTCGAAAAACTGTTTTTT. Translating it yields CASSLKGVEKLFF. The full variable domain, completed using reference TRBV28 and TRBJ1-4, is DVKVTQSSRYLVKRTGEKVFLECVQDMDHENMFWYRQDPGLGLRLIYFSYDVKMKEKGDIPEGYSVSREKKERFSLILESASTNQTSMYLCASSLKGVEKLFFGSGTQLSVL.

The gene calls are TRBV4-3 and TRBJ1-2, with TRBD1 identical over 9 bases. V trimming: 2 bases; J trimming: 4 bases; junction bases outside the gene matches: 8. Germline V CDR1 and CDR2: LGHNA, YSLEER. The CDR3 sequence is 16 residues long. CDR3 amino acids: CASSQHSLTGGYGYTF. The CDR3 DNA follows: TGCGCCAGCAGCCAACACTCGTTGACAGGGGGCTATGGCTACACCTTC.

On this clone: Its ends do not fully match the called genes, so a read error is possible. The CDR3 DNA is TGTGCCAGCAGCCGACTAGCGGCAGTCTTC. Its translation is CASSRLAAVF. The V gene is TRBV7-3, the J gene TRBJ2-7, with 9 bases matching TRBD2. CDR1 and CDR2 (germline): SGHTA, FQGTGA. The CDR3 runs 10 residues.

The chain uses TRBV2 and TRBJ1-1; the D gene is possibly TRBD1 (5 bases). Trimming took 4 bases from V and 8 from J, leaving 11 bases between them. Germline V CDR1 and CDR2: SNHLY, FYNNEI. The CDR3 consists of 12 residues. The CDR3, as DNA: TGTGCCAGCAGTGGAAGGGGCAACGAAGCTTTCTTT. Translated, it gives CASSGRGNEAFF.

Here the CDR3 reads CASSQVRPTTEAFF. In nucleotides, the CDR3 is TGCGCCAGCAGCCAAGTAAGGCCCACCACTGAAGCTTTCTTT. The J gene is TRBJ1-1, the V gene TRBV4-3, with unresolved D. V lost 1 base, J lost 4 bases, and 10 bases lay in between. Germline V gene data show CDR1 as LGHNA and CDR2 as YSLEER. The CDR3 loop spans 14 amino acids.

This clone is a singleton in its sample. This rearrangement joins TRBV6-5 to TRBJ2-1, with D hard to call. V was pared by 6 bases and J by 4 bases, with 13 bases between. Germline-derived CDR1 and CDR2 are MNHEY and SVGAGI. The CDR3 has 14 amino acids. The CDR3 is CASRGLSRYNEQFF. The CDR3 DNA is TGTGCCAGCAGGGGCCTTAGCCGGTACAATGAGCAGTTCTTC.

Worth noting for this clone: Other DNA sequences in the same sample also yield this CDR3. The chain combines TRBV4-2 with TRBJ1-1; D perhaps matches TRBD1 (5 bases). The V and J ends lost 1 base and 1 base respectively, with 7 bases between them. CDR1 is LGHNA, CDR2 YNFKEQ, per germline. The CDR3 is 14 residues long. The CDR3 region is CASSQVGANTEAFF. The CDR3 nucleotides read TGTGCCAGCAGCCAAGTTGGGGCGAACACTGAAGCTTTCTTT.